The 28 T cell receptor beta chains presented below share a single source sample, sequenced in a study of T cell responses to AZD1222 COVID-19 vaccine. Assay used: immunoSEQ multiplex PCR; TCRdb lists only in-frame clones, some missing. The top ten hold 12% of the sample, which has around 130,000 clones, roughly 86% seen once. The material sequenced was peripheral blood, taken on day 0 of AZD1222 vaccination. The receptors were gathered from an adult in good health.

The table lists this clone with many counts. V usage is TRBV28 and J usage is TRBJ2-7; 12 bases agree with TRBD2. The V gene end was trimmed by 5 bases and the J gene end by 6 bases; junction bases not matched to a gene: 5. The CDR3 sequence is 14 residues long. Germline CDR1 reads MDHEN; CDR2 reads SYDVKM. CDR3 sequence: CASSQGLAGSEQYF. The CDR3 DNA reads as TGTGCCAGCAGTCAGGGACTAGCGGGTTCCGAGCAGTACTTC.

The chain is built from TRBV3-1 (or the pseudogene TRBV3-2) and TRBJ2-3, with a tentative D call TRBD2 (7 bases). The CDR3 is 17 residues long. V was trimmed by 1 base and J by 3 bases, leaving 17 bases between them. Per the germline V gene, CDR1 is LGHDT and CDR2 is YNNKEL (reference sequence). The CDR3 DNA reads TGTGCCAGCAGCCAAGGGCCAGTGGGGGGGCCGACAGATACGCAGTATTTT. Translated, it gives CASSQGPVGGPTDTQYF.

The CDR3 here is CASSKGLAPFLSGELFF. The CDR3 bases are TGTGCCAGCAGCAAAGGGCTAGCGCCCTTTCTATCCGGGGAGCTGTTTTTT. The rearrangement links TRBV21-1 to TRBJ2-2; the table names TRBD2, a call not compared with the DNA. TRBV21-1 is deemed a pseudogene. This CDR3 has 17 amino acids.

The rearrangement joins TRBV5-6 to TRBJ2-1, with D hard to call. The V gene's germline CDR1 is SGHDT and CDR2 YYEEEE. V was trimmed by 0 bases and J by 0 bases, leaving 13 bases between them. The CDR3 length is 17 residues. The CDR3 DNA is TGTGCCAGCAGCTTGGTGCCAGGCCTTAGCTCCTACAATGAGCAGTTCTTC. Translating it yields CASSLVPGLSSYNEQFF.

This chain connects TRBV6-5 to TRBJ2-2; weak D call: TRBD1 (6 bases). V was trimmed by 10 bases and J by 6 bases, leaving 15 bases between them. Germline-derived CDR1 and CDR2 are MNHEY and SVGAGI. There are 13 residues in the CDR3. The CDR3 region is CATNTGQAGELFF. CDR3 sequence (DNA): TGTGCCACCAATACAGGGCAAGCCGGGGAGCTGTTTTTT.

This clone was recorded only once. V and J are TRBV1 and TRBJ2-7; TRBD2 is the table's D call, not checked against the DNA. TRBV1 is noted as a pseudogene. The CDR3 loop spans 16 amino acids. The chain's CDR3 is CTSSQDRGLAGYEQYF. The CDR3 nucleotides read TGCACCAGCAGCCAAGATCGGGGACTAGCGGGGTACGAGCAGTACTTC.

The V gene is TRBV7-9, the J gene TRBJ1-1; no definite D call. The CDR3 is 14 amino acids. Trimming removed 2 bases at V and 4 bases at J, with 11 bases between. The germline V gene encodes CDR1 SEHNR and CDR2 FQNEAQ (reference sequence). The CDR3 DNA follows: TGTGCCAGCAGCTTACTAGGGAGCGGCACTGAAGCTTTCTTT. Encoded protein: CASSLLGSGTEAFF.

A few counts support this clone. V usage is TRBV3-1 (or the pseudogene TRBV3-2) and J usage is TRBJ2-2, with TRBD1 identical over 7 bases. Germline V gene lookup returns CDR1 LGHDT and CDR2 YNNKEL (reference sequence). Trimming cost V 6 bases and J 5 bases; bases outside gene matches: 6. The length of the CDR3 is 14 residues. The DNA for the CDR3 is TGTGCCAGCAGGCGACAGGGTGGAACCGGGGAGCTGTTTTTT. Amino acids: CASRRQGGTGELFF.

The chain couples TRBV7-8 to TRBJ2-2, with 9 bases identical to TRBD1. Germline CDR1 reads SGHVS; CDR2 reads FQNEAQ. V lost 4 bases to trimming and J lost 6 bases; unmatched junction nucleotides: 6. CDR3 length: 15 residues. CDR3 coding DNA: TGTGCCAGCAGCTACGACAGGGGGTCGGCCGGGGAGCTGTTTTTT. It translates to CASSYDRGSAGELFF.

The gene calls are TRBV3-1 (or the pseudogene TRBV3-2) and TRBJ1-1; D gene ambiguous. The germline V and J ends were trimmed by 0 bases and 0 bases, with 8 bases remaining between them. The CDR3 is 15 amino acids. Germline loops: CDR1 LGHDT, CDR2 YNNKEL (reference sequence). CDR3 amino acids: CASSQDAGLNTEAFF. CDR3 DNA: TGTGCCAGCAGCCAAGATGCAGGCTTGAACACTGAAGCTTTCTTT.

The gene calls are TRBV24-1 and TRBJ1-2, with 8 bases lining up with TRBD1. This CDR3 has 14 amino acids. Germline values: CDR1 KGHDR, CDR2 SFDVKD. After removal of 10 bases from V and 6 bases from J, the junction contained 12 bases not matched to a gene. The CDR3 nucleotides are TGTGCCACTCAATTAGGACAGGGATCCGATGGCTACACCTTC. Its protein product is CATQLGQGSDGYTF.

The rearrangement joins TRBV7-9 to TRBJ1-1; tentatively, D is TRBD1 (5 bases). Germline V gene lookup returns CDR1 SEHNR and CDR2 FQNEAQ (reference sequence). This CDR3 region has 14 residues. Trimming took 5 bases from V and 3 from J, leaving 13 bases between them. CDR3 region: CASSPAGRDTEAFF. The CDR3 DNA reads as TGTGCCAGCAGCCCCGCGGGGCGCGACACTGAAGCTTTCTTT.

This clone was seen only once. V usage is TRBV7-3 and J usage is TRBJ2-2; D not resolved. Germline loops: CDR1 SGHTA, CDR2 FQGTGA. CDR3 length: 15 amino acids. Trimming cost V 4 bases and J 7 bases, with 16 bases left between them. The DNA for the CDR3 is TGTGCCAGCAGCTACGGACGCAACACACTCGGGGAGCTGTTTTTT. Its translation is CASSYGRNTLGELFF.

The J gene is TRBJ1-2, the V gene TRBV29-1; a weak D match, TRBD1 (5 bases). The CDR3 loop spans 15 amino acids. Trimming took 4 bases from V and 6 from J, leaving 21 bases between them. Per the germline V gene, CDR1 is SQVTM and CDR2 is ANQGSEA. The CDR3 DNA is TGCAGCGTTGTGCGTTTCGTCCAGGGTAAAAATGGCTACACCTTC. Translating it yields CSVVRFVQGKNGYTF.

This clone showed up just once. The V gene is TRBV10-2, the J gene TRBJ2-3; 13 nucleotides match TRBD2. With V trimmed by 7 bases and J by 3 bases, 1 base remained unmatched. CDR3 length: 14 residues. Germline V CDR1 and CDR2: WSHSY, SAAADI. CDR3 in amino acids: CASTTSGRTDTQYF. CDR3 in DNA: TGCGCCAGCACGACTAGCGGGAGGACAGATACGCAGTATTTT.

The J gene is TRBJ2-2, the V gene TRBV11-2; no clear D gene. The germline CDR1 and CDR2 sequences are SGHAT and FQNNGV. Trimming took 3 bases from V and 4 from J, leaving 12 bases between them. This CDR3 has 15 residues. The CDR3: CASSFTLGPTGELFF. CDR3 nucleotides: TGTGCCAGCAGCTTTACGCTTGGGCCCACCGGGGAGCTGTTTTTT.

The J gene is TRBJ1-2, the V gene TRBV28; D perhaps matches TRBD1 (6 bases). The CDR3 loop spans 17 amino acids. V lost 3 bases to trimming and J lost 7 bases, with 24 bases between them. The germline V gene has CDR1 MDHEN and CDR2 SYDVKM. The CDR3 protein is CASSFSPVGGLRSGYTF. The CDR3, as DNA: TGTGCCAGCAGTTTTTCTCCCGTTGGGGGGCTAAGGAGTGGCTACACCTTC.

V is TRBV5-6 and J is TRBJ2-7; 7 bases agree with TRBD2. The V and J ends lost 6 bases and 0 bases, in that order; junction bases with no gene match: 3. Germline lookup yields CDR1 SGHDT and CDR2 YYEEEE. The CDR3 totals 13 residues. CDR3 coding DNA: TGTGCCAGCAACCTAGCGGACTCCTACGAGCAGTACTTC. It codes for CASNLADSYEQYF. Looking up the rest from reference TRBV5-6 and TRBJ2-7 gives the full variable domain: DAGVTQSPTHLIKTRGQQVTLRCSPKSGHDTVSWYQQALGQGPQFIFQYYEEEERQRGNFPDRFSGHQFPNYSSELNVNALLLGDSALYLCASNLADSYEQYFGPGTRLTVT.

The V and J genes are TRBV7-9 and TRBJ2-3; possibly TRBD1 for D (5 bases). The V gene's germline CDR1 is SEHNR and CDR2 FQNEAQ (reference sequence). This CDR3 spans 12 amino acids. Trimming removed 5 bases at V and 4 bases at J, with 7 bases between. The CDR3 loop reads CASSPQADTQYF. DNA for the CDR3: TGTGCCAGCAGCCCACAGGCAGATACGCAGTATTTT.

The chain couples TRBV7-9 to TRBJ1-1, with D unclear. Germline assignment: CDR1 SEHNR and CDR2 FQNEAQ (reference sequence). V gave up 3 bases and J gave up 4 bases, with 12 bases separating them. CDR3 length equals 14 residues. The CDR3 sequence: CASSFAPLGTEAFF. The CDR3, as DNA: TGTGCCAGCAGCTTTGCTCCGTTGGGCACTGAAGCTTTCTTT.

The chain is built from TRBV19 and TRBJ2-7; a weak D match, TRBD1 (6 bases). Trimming cost V 3 bases and J 9 bases, with 18 bases left between them. The CDR3 consists of 14 residues. Germline loops: CDR1 LNHDA, CDR2 SQIVND (reference sequence). The CDR3 is CASSIQGQPFGQYF. The CDR3, as DNA: TGTGCCAGTAGTATTCAAGGACAGCCCTTCGGGCAGTACTTC.

This rearrangement joins TRBV18 to TRBJ1-5; TRBD1 is a possible D gene (6 bases). V was trimmed by 8 bases and J by 6 bases, leaving 11 bases between them. Germline V gives CDR1 KGHSH, CDR2 LQKENI. The CDR3 is made up of 12 amino acids. Here the CDR3 reads CASLQQGQPQHF. CDR3 bases: TGTGCCAGCCTACAACAGGGTCAGCCCCAGCATTTT.

The chain is built from TRBV20-1 and TRBJ2-4; a weak D match, TRBD1 (5 bases). Trimming shortened V by 8 bases and J by 0 bases, and 5 bases separated the two germline ends. The length of the CDR3 is 11 residues. Germline V gives CDR1 DFQATT, CDR2 SNEGSKA (reference sequence). The CDR3 sequence is CSTGAKNIQYF. The CDR3 DNA reads as TGCAGTACAGGAGCCAAAAACATTCAGTACTTC.

The chain carries TRBV6-6 and TRBJ2-3, with D possibly matching TRBD2 (5 bases). The CDR3 has 13 amino acids. From germline, CDR1 is MNHNY and CDR2 SVGAGI (reference sequence). Trimming left V 6 bases short and J 4 bases short, with 11 bases between. CDR3 amino acids: CASREGPPDTQYF. The CDR3 bases are TGTGCCAGCAGAGAGGGCCCGCCAGATACGCAGTATTTT.

CDR3 region: CASSQPGQGPWQGTEAFF. In DNA form, the CDR3 reads TGCGCCAGCAGCCAGCCGGGACAGGGGCCATGGCAGGGGACTGAAGCTTTCTTT. This chain joins TRBV4-3 and TRBJ1-1; 10 bases are a match to TRBD1. J was trimmed by 5 bases and V by 3 bases; bases with no gene match: 15. The CDR3 has 18 residues. Germline V gene sequence: CDR1 LGHNA, CDR2 YSLEER.

The gene calls are TRBV19 and TRBJ2-7; 10 nucleotides align to TRBD2. The length of the CDR3 is 15 residues. With V trimmed by 4 bases and J by 2 bases, 5 bases remained unmatched. Germline V CDR1 and CDR2: LNHDA, SQIVND (reference sequence). CDR3 sequence reads: CASSTESGRAYEQYF. CDR3 DNA sequence: TGTGCCAGTAGTACCGAGAGCGGGAGGGCCTACGAGCAGTACTTC.

The chain carries TRBV7-8 and TRBJ1-1; tentatively, D is TRBD1 (6 bases). The germline gives CDR1 SGHVS, CDR2 FQNEAQ. Trimming left V 1 base short and J 1 base short, with 13 bases between. The CDR3 consists of 16 residues. The CDR3 spells CASSLVLGQKNTEAFF. In DNA form, the CDR3 reads TGTGCCAGCAGCTTAGTGTTAGGACAGAAGAACACTGAAGCTTTCTTT.

The CDR3 here is CASSPRAYNEQFF. Here the CDR3 DNA reads TGTGCCAGCAGCCCGAGGGCCTACAATGAGCAGTTCTTC. V usage is TRBV6-5 and J usage is TRBJ2-1, with a possible D match to TRBD2 (5 bases). CDR1 is MNHEY, CDR2 SVGAGI, per germline. Trimming removed 6 bases from V and 2 bases from J, with 8 bases in between. This CDR3 contains 13 residues.